This TCR beta chain was documented in a study of cytomegalovirus exposure and HLA in healthy donors. The study's findings and limits: In a later analysis, CMV-associated beta chains were mostly HLA-associated, it appeared.

A remark on this clone: The antigen remains unidentified.

60 Vbeta and 13 Jbeta primers were used in PCR. Study processing details: Approximately 12 million of the roughly 80 million unique TCR beta chains counted in a later analysis were shared. TCRdb keeps only in-frame clones here, not all; method: immunoSEQ multiplex PCR. V and J calls and clone size follow that table, whereas D and trimming were derived from the DNA. The sample holds around 130,000 clones; 75% to 90% are singletons and the top ten take about 7%. The clonotype comes from a woman aged 25-40 years in good health and CMV-seropositive. Sequencing input: PBMCs.

CDR3 region: CASSYRDRGIDEQYF. In DNA, the CDR3 is TGTGCCAGCAGCTACCGGGACAGGGGGATCGACGAGCAGTACTTC. The chain employs TRBV11-2 and TRBJ2-7; 11 nucleotides match TRBD1. The CDR3 is 15 residues long. In germline, CDR1 is SGHAT, CDR2 FQNNGV. The V gene end was trimmed by 4 bases and the J gene end by 5 bases; junction bases not matched to a gene: 7.